This T cell receptor beta chain was captured by sequencing in a study of blood T cell repertoires in COVID-19. Looked up from germline, CDR1 is SGHRS and CDR2 is YFSETQ. V dropped 3 bases and J dropped 1 base, with 11 bases sitting between them. The CDR3 totals 15 residues. Repertoires were generated with immunoSEQ multiplex PCR, while TCRdb's copy carries only in-frame clones and drops some. This sample yields around 56,000 clones, of which around 90% are seen a single time; around 7.3% belongs to the top ten. The sequenced sample consisted of peripheral blood. V usage is TRBV5-1 and J usage is TRBJ2-1, with TRBD1 as a possible D gene (6 bases). This sequence originates from a woman aged 60-75 years with active or convalescent COVID-19. Written as DNA, the CDR3 is TGCGCCAGCAGCTCAGCAGGGGTGTCCTACAATGAGCAGTTCTTC. Residues: CASSSAGVSYNEQFF. The whole variable domain, filled in from reference TRBV5-1 and TRBJ2-1, reads KAGVTQTPRYLIKTRGQQVTLSCSPISGHRSVSWYQQTPGQGLQFLFEYFSETQRNKGNFPGRFSGRQFSNSRSEMNVSTLELGDSALYLCASSSAGVSYNEQFFGPGTRLTVL.